The TCR beta chain described here comes from a study of STAT5B mutations in CD4+ large granular lymphocyte leukemia. Study conclusions and caveats: Patient CD4-sorted repertoires looked more clonal than healthy CD4+ repertoires, even without putative leukemic clones. Of heterogeneous patient samples, only five to seven CD4-sorted ones were compared for clonality.

For this clone: No antigen is known for it.

Germline V gene sequence: CDR1 MDHEN, CDR2 SYDVKM. The V gene lost 4 bases and the J gene lost 2 bases, with 9 bases spanning the gap. The CDR3 consists of 13 residues. Authors' data handling: Putative leukemic clones, 55 to 65 in all, each exceeded 5% of the repertoire. Some clones are missing from TCRdb's copy, which holds only in-frame ones; the method was immunoSEQ multiplex PCR. V, J and clone size are taken as reported in that table, and D and trimming were inferred from the DNA itself. The table lists a few thousand clones, about 90% of them singletons. This TCR was recovered from a man in his forties with CD4+ T-cell large granular lymphocyte leukemia. The gene calls are TRBV28 and TRBJ2-7; D possibly corresponds to TRBD1 (5 bases). Material: PBMCs. The chain's CDR3 is CASSSTATYEQYF. DNA for the CDR3: TGTGCCAGCAGTTCGACAGCTACCTACGAGCAGTACTTC.